The 27 T cell receptor beta chains below all came from one sample that was sequenced in a study of blood T cell repertoires in COVID-19 (dated by TCRdb to between 2020 and 2021). Libraries were made using the immunoSEQ multiplex PCR assay. In its TCRdb copy, this immuneACCESS table keeps in-frame sequences only and misses some clones. Where compared with another copy, unresolved V genes explain less than half of these, and the others have no known cause. Within this sample are around 140,000 clones, with 80% to 90% of them counted one time only. The biggest ten clones account for around an eighth of the sample. The sample taken for sequencing was peripheral blood. These TCRs come from a man aged 18 to 35 with COVID-19, enrolled during active disease.

The chain links TRBV12-3 or TRBV12-4 to TRBJ2-7, with a tentative D call TRBD1 (5 bases). Trimming pared 6 bases from V and 6 bases from J, leaving 15 bases between. The CDR3 runs to 13 residues. In DNA, the CDR3 is TGTGCCAGCAGAAGAAGGGGCAGTGCCGAGCAGTACTTC. This translates into CASRRRGSAEQYF.

CDR3 DNA sequence: TGTGCCAGTATCGGGGGGGAGGGCCGCGTTGATGAGCAGTTCTTC. Residues: CASIGGEGRVDEQFF. The rearrangement uses TRBV19 and TRBJ2-1; 8 bases are shared with TRBD2. CDR1 is LNHDA and CDR2 is SQIVND in the germline V gene (reference sequence). The trim removed 7 bases at V and 8 bases at J, leaving 13 bases unmatched. There are 15 residues in the CDR3.

This clone was seen only once. The rearrangement links TRBV10-3 to TRBJ1-5, with TRBD1 identical over 7 bases. With V trimmed by 2 bases and J by 2 bases, 0 bases remained unmatched. CDR3 size: 14 residues. CDR1 is ENHRY, CDR2 SYGVKD, per germline. The CDR3 spells CAISETGGNQPQHF. The CDR3 DNA reads as TGTGCCATCAGTGAGACAGGGGGCAATCAGCCCCAGCATTTT.

V usage is TRBV6-5 and J usage is TRBJ1-1; no clear D. Germline assignment: CDR1 MNHEY and CDR2 SVGAGI. Deletions cut 6 bases from V and 0 bases from J, with 11 bases between. This CDR3 has 14 residues. DNA of the CDR3: TGTGCCAGCAGGATACAGAACATGAACACTGAAGCTTTCTTT. It encodes CASRIQNMNTEAFF.

The rearrangement joins TRBV5-1 to TRBJ2-7, with 11 bases fitting TRBD1. This CDR3 region has 16 residues. Germline V lookup: CDR1 SGHRS, CDR2 YFSETQ. V gave up 4 bases and J gave up 3 bases; unmatched junction bases: 9. The CDR3 spells CASSTRTGGDFYEQYF. The CDR3 DNA follows: TGCGCCAGCAGCACCCGGACAGGGGGCGATTTCTACGAGCAGTACTTC. The full variable domain, rest sourced from reference TRBV5-1 and TRBJ2-7, is KAGVTQTPRYLIKTRGQQVTLSCSPISGHRSVSWYQQTPGQGLQFLFEYFSETQRNKGNFPGRFSGRQFSNSRSEMNVSTLELGDSALYLCASSTRTGGDFYEQYFGPGTRLTVT.

The chain links TRBV9 to TRBJ2-7; 9 nucleotides agree with TRBD1. Germline loops: CDR1 SGDLS, CDR2 YYNGEE. The CDR3 is made up of 15 amino acids. V lost 3 bases to trimming and J lost 5 bases; unmatched junction nucleotides: 9. This CDR3 is CASSGRDRDGDEQYF. DNA of the CDR3: TGTGCCAGCAGCGGCCGGGACAGGGATGGGGACGAGCAGTACTTC.

V and J are TRBV18 and TRBJ2-7; 13 nucleotides match TRBD2. The CDR3 extends over 17 amino acids. Germline assignment: CDR1 KGHSH and CDR2 LQKENI. The V and J ends lost 4 bases and 2 bases, in that order; junction bases with no gene match: 8. The CDR3: CASSRGTSGIAAYEQYF. In nucleotides, the CDR3 is TGTGCCAGCTCACGGGGGACTAGCGGGATCGCCGCCTACGAGCAGTACTTC. The entire variable domain, with the rest obtained from reference TRBV18 and TRBJ2-7, is as follows: NAGVMQNPRHLVRRRGQEARLRCSPMKGHSHVYWYRQLPEEGLKFMVYLQKENIIDESGMPKERFSAEFPKEGPSILRIQQVVRGDSAAYFCASSRGTSGIAAYEQYFGPGTRLTVT.

This chain connects TRBV6-5 to TRBJ2-2; no clear D gene. Germline V gene sequence: CDR1 MNHEY, CDR2 SVGAGI. The CDR3 is 12 residues long. Trimming pared 2 bases from V and 6 bases from J, leaving 4 bases between. This CDR3 is CASSYGPGELFF. Here the CDR3 DNA reads TGTGCCAGCAGTTACGGCCCCGGGGAGCTGTTTTTT.

This clone has a single count. V is TRBV11-2 and J is TRBJ1-2; D gene uncertain. Trimming removed 5 bases from V and 2 bases from J, with 18 bases in between. CDR1 SGHAT and CDR2 FQNNGV come from the germline V gene. The CDR3 sequence is 16 residues long. In nucleotides, the CDR3 is TGTGCCAGCAGCGAATCGACTGTAGGAGGGAACTATGGCTACACCTTC. Its protein product is CASSESTVGGNYGYTF.

This clone was detected once. This rearrangement joins TRBV28 to TRBJ2-5; 7 positions agree with TRBD1. CDR1 and CDR2 from the germline V gene are MDHEN and SYDVKM. CDR3 length equals 15 residues. The V gene end was trimmed by 4 bases and the J gene end by 2 bases; junction bases not matched to a gene: 7. The CDR3 reads CASSSPGTEQETQYF. For the CDR3, the DNA is TGTGCCAGCAGTTCCCCGGGGACAGAACAAGAGACCCAGTACTTC. The full variable domain, its missing parts supplied by reference TRBV28 and TRBJ2-5, is DVKVTQSSRYLVKRTGEKVFLECVQDMDHENMFWYRQDPGLGLRLIYFSYDVKMKEKGDIPEGYSVSREKKERFSLILESASTNQTSMYLCASSSPGTEQETQYFGPGTRLLVL.

The V gene is TRBV9, the J gene TRBJ2-7, with TRBD2 matching 14 bases. V gave up 2 bases and J gave up 7 bases; unmatched junction bases: 8. The CDR3 covers 16 residues. CDR1 is SGDLS, CDR2 YYNGEE, per germline. The CDR3 coding sequence is TGTGCCAGCAGCGTGACTAGCGGGAGGGCCTTCGATGAGCAGTACTTC. This encodes CASSVTSGRAFDEQYF.

This clone has only a few counts. The rearrangement uses TRBV4-1 and TRBJ2-2, with a tentative D call TRBD1 (5 bases). This CDR3 comprises 15 residues. CDR1 and CDR2 from the germline V gene are MGHRA and YSYEKL. The V and J ends lost 4 bases and 0 bases respectively, with 9 bases between them. In DNA, the CDR3 is TGCGCCAGCAGCCGGAACAGGCCGAACACCGGGGAGCTGTTTTTT. Residues: CASSRNRPNTGELFF.

V usage is TRBV12-3 or TRBV12-4 and J usage is TRBJ2-7; the D gene is possibly TRBD1 (5 bases). There are 12 residues in the CDR3. V lost 8 bases and J lost 1, with 9 bases in between. The CDR3 region is CASGRASYEQYF. DNA for the CDR3: TGTGCCAGCGGCAGGGCTTCCTACGAGCAGTACTTC.

The chain combines TRBV5-4 with TRBJ1-1; a weak D match, TRBD1 (6 bases). V was trimmed by 4 bases and J by 3 bases, leaving 10 bases between them. Germline loops: CDR1 SGHNT, CDR2 YYREEE (reference sequence). There are 13 residues in the CDR3. Written as DNA, the CDR3 is TGTGCCAGCAGCCGTGGACAGTACACTGAAGCTTTCTTT. This codes for CASSRGQYTEAFF. The complete variable domain, with remaining parts taken from reference TRBV5-4 and TRBJ1-1, reads ETGVTQSPTHLIKTRGQQVTLRCSSQSGHNTVSWYQQALGQGPQFIFQYYREEENGRGNFPPRFSGLQFPNYSSELNVNALELDDSALYLCASSRGQYTEAFFGQGTRLTVV.

V usage is TRBV20-1 and J usage is TRBJ1-5; possible D gene TRBD1, 6 bases. V lost 3 bases to trimming and J lost 7 bases, with 10 bases between them. Germline loops: CDR1 DFQATT, CDR2 SNEGSKA (reference sequence). The CDR3 sequence is 12 residues long. The CDR3 here is CSASPGGQPQHF. CDR3 bases: TGCAGTGCTAGTCCTGGGGGCCAGCCCCAGCATTTT.

J is TRBJ2-2 and V is TRBV30, with 8 bases that match TRBD1. CDR1 and CDR2 from the germline V gene are GTSNPN and SVGIG (reference sequence). After removal of 0 bases from V and 0 bases from J, the junction contained 6 bases not matched to a gene. The CDR3 is made up of 17 amino acids. The DNA for the CDR3 is TGTGCCTGGAGTGTACCGACAGGGGACCCGAACACCGGGGAGCTGTTTTTT. Translating it yields CAWSVPTGDPNTGELFF.

V and J are TRBV4-1 and TRBJ1-1; D may be TRBD1 (6 bases). Trimming removed 4 bases at V and 6 bases at J, with 15 bases between. CDR3 length equals 14 residues. CDR1 and CDR2 from the germline V gene are MGHRA and YSYEKL. The CDR3 DNA reads as TGCGCCAGCAGCCTAGGAGGGGGGGCACCTGAAGCTTTCTTT. The encoded protein is CASSLGGGAPEAFF.

This chain joins TRBV5-1 and TRBJ1-4, with 8 positions matching TRBD1. V lost 4 bases to trimming and J lost 0 bases; unmatched junction nucleotides: 14. Looked up from germline, CDR1 is SGHRS and CDR2 is YFSETQ. The CDR3 covers 19 residues. This chain's CDR3 is CASSSGQGLGGPTNEKLFF. The CDR3 region has the DNA TGCGCCAGCAGCAGCGGACAGGGCTTAGGCGGACCAACTAATGAAAAACTGTTTTTT.

J is TRBJ2-1 and V is TRBV7-2; D is ambiguous. The length of the CDR3 is 12 residues. Per the germline V gene, CDR1 is SGHTA and CDR2 is FQGNSA. The ends were cut back, 5 bases at V and 7 bases at J, with 9 bases in the middle. The CDR3 loop reads CASSEYRNEQFF. In nucleotides, the CDR3 is TGTGCCAGCAGCGAGTACCGGAATGAGCAGTTCTTC.

This chain joins TRBV21-1 and TRBJ2-7; the table's D call TRBD2 went unverified against the DNA. TRBV21-1 is marked as a pseudogene. The CDR3 length is 14 residues. The DNA for the CDR3 is TGTGCCAGCAGCACTTTTTATCCAAGCCACGAGCAGTACTTC. Translation gives CASSTFYPSHEQYF.

The chain recombines TRBV4-2 with TRBJ2-3, with TRBD2 identical over 7 bases. In germline, CDR1 is LGHNA, CDR2 YNFKEQ. CDR3 length: 17 residues. V dropped 4 bases and J dropped 2; count of bases not matched to a gene: 12. CDR3 in amino acids: CASSLAQRAGDTDTQYF. The DNA for the CDR3 is TGTGCCAGCAGCCTAGCCCAGAGGGCGGGGGACACAGATACGCAGTATTTT.

This clone was seen a single time. The chain carries TRBV30 and TRBJ1-2; TRBD1 aligns across 7 bases. The germline gives CDR1 GTSNPN, CDR2 SVGIG (reference sequence). The V segment lost 0 bases and the J segment 0 bases; nucleotides outside the gene matches: 7. This CDR3 region has 16 residues. The CDR3 DNA reads as TGTGCCTGGAGTGTATTTAGGACAGGAGCTAACTATGGCTACACCTTC. Encoded protein: CAWSVFRTGANYGYTF.

The sample holds one count of this clone. The genes are TRBV29-1 and TRBJ1-2; possibly TRBD1 for D (5 bases). Germline V CDR1 and CDR2: SQVTM, ANQGSEA. Trimming shortened V by 2 bases and J by 0 bases, and 19 bases separated the two germline ends. The CDR3 extends over 17 amino acids. This CDR3 reads CSVEYPDPTVANYGYTF. CDR3 nucleotide sequence: TGCAGCGTTGAATACCCGGATCCGACAGTAGCTAACTATGGCTACACCTTC.

This sequence joins TRBV4-3 and TRBJ2-1; 10 bases are a match to TRBD2. With V trimmed by 5 bases and J by 4 bases, 14 bases remained unmatched. The CDR3 totals 18 residues. CDR1 and CDR2 (germline): LGHNA, YSLEER. The CDR3 is CASSIGLAGARVYNEQFF. CDR3 nucleotides: TGCGCCAGCAGCATAGGTCTAGCGGGAGCTAGGGTTTACAATGAGCAGTTCTTC.

The chain joins TRBV7-2 to TRBJ1-5; the D is unclear. The V gene lost 5 bases and the J gene lost 5 bases, with 10 bases spanning the gap. In germline, CDR1 is SGHTA, CDR2 FQGNSA. CDR3 length: 13 residues. CDR3 coding DNA: TGTGCCAGCAGCAAACAACCAGATCAGCCCCAGCATTTT. Amino acid sequence: CASSKQPDQPQHF. The full variable domain, in which reference TRBV7-2 and TRBJ1-5 provide the parts outside the CDR3, is GAGVSQSPSNKVTEKGKDVELRCDPISGHTALYWYRQSLGQGLEFLIYFQGNSAPDKSGLPSDRFSAERTGGSVSTLTIQRTQQEDSAVYLCASSKQPDQPQHFGDGTRLSIL.

In regard to this clone: The junction departs from the called germline gene at one end, perhaps through a read error. CDR3 nucleotide sequence: TGTGCCAGCTCACCGGGGTGGACAGGGAATGAAAAACTGCTTTTT. Its protein is CASSPGWTGNEKLLF. The J gene is TRBJ1-4, the V gene TRBV18; 8 bases match TRBD1. Germline CDR1 is KGHSH and CDR2 is LQKENI. The CDR3 sequence is 15 residues long.

A note on this clone: The sample has other DNA sequences that encode this CDR3 too. The chain uses TRBV9 and TRBJ1-2, with a tentative D call TRBD1 (6 bases). With 3 bases removed from V and 3 bases from J, the gap between germline ends came to 12 bases. This CDR3 spans 14 amino acids. The V gene's germline CDR1 is SGDLS and CDR2 YYNGEE. The CDR3 reads CASSASRGDYGYTF. Here the CDR3 DNA reads TGTGCCAGCAGCGCCAGCAGGGGCGACTATGGCTACACCTTC.